The clone carrying this T cell receptor (beta chain) came up a few times. Sequencing used immunoSEQ multiplex PCR; TCRdb keeps in-frame clones, though not all of them. The sample gives tens of thousands of clones, about 82% of which show up once; less than 0.6% is in the top ten. This sample is part of a study of T cell clones after liver transplantation. The CDR3 totals 16 residues. Trimming pared 10 bases from V and 3 bases from J, leaving 24 bases between. Germline CDR1 and CDR2: MDHEN and SYDVKM. V and J are TRBV28 and TRBJ1-2; the D gene is possibly TRBD1 (6 bases). Sequenced here: CD4+ T cells from blood, sampled 46 months after liver transplant. The receptor comes from a human patient who received a liver transplant. Some T cells may be the graft donor's. CDR3: CATQDSGTQRYYGYTF. Here the CDR3 DNA reads TGTGCCACCCAAGACTCCGGGACACAACGTTACTATGGCTACACCTTC.